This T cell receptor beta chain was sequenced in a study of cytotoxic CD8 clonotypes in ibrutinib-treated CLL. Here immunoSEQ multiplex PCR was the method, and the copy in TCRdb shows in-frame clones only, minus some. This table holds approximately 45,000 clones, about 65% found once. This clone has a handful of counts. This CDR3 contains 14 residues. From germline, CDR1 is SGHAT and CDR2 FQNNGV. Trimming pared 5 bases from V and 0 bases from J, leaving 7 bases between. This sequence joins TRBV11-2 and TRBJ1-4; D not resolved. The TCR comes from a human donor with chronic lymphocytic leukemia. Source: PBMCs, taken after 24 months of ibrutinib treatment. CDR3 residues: CASSVPSTNEKLFF. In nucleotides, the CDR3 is TGTGCCAGCAGCGTCCCCTCAACTAATGAAAAACTGTTTTTT.